The rows below give T cell receptor beta chains drawn from one sample of a study of identical twins. MiXCR, run by TCRdb on the 5' RACE reads, gives a single entry per CDR3 protein. This sample has approximately 890,000 distinct CDR3 sequences, with more than 9% found just once. This sample was shared with a second study, whose subject was yellow fever vaccine responses in identical twins.

Sequenced sample: PBMCs. The receptors derive from a woman aged 18-30 years in good health. The CDR3 runs from the conserved cysteine through the conserved F or W. Fields, in order: V gene, J gene, D gene, clone size, CDR3 protein, CDR3 DNA. The D gene is left open where the match is weak. Size values are once, few and many counts, or a class for expanded clones, and some rows have none.

v_gene: TRBV20-1; j_gene: TRBJ2-2; d_gene: -; abundance: many; CDR3aa: CSARGRGNTGELFF; CDR3nt: TGCAGTGCTAGAGGGCGGGGGAACACCGGGGAGCTGTTTTTT
v_gene: TRBV12-3/TRBV12-4; j_gene: TRBJ1-2; d_gene: -; abundance: few; CDR3aa: CASSTRTFGYFYGYTF; CDR3nt: TGTGCCAGCAGCACCAGGACATTCGGCTACTTCTATGGCTACACCTTC
v_gene: TRBV7-2; j_gene: TRBJ1-1; d_gene: -; abundance: many; CDR3aa: CASSLGWGRSTEAFF; CDR3nt: TGTGCCAGCAGCTTAGGTTGGGGGCGTAGTACTGAAGCTTTCTTT
v_gene: TRBV6-5; j_gene: TRBJ2-7; d_gene: -; abundance: -; CDR3aa: CASSYSGAARSYEQYF; CDR3nt: TGTGCCAGCAGTTATTCCGGAGCGGCTAGGTCCTACGAGCAGTACTTC
v_gene: TRBV3-1; j_gene: TRBJ2-7; d_gene: -; abundance: few; CDR3aa: CASSQDVASYEQYF; CDR3nt: TGTGCCAGCAGCCAGGACGTTGCATCCTACGAGCAGTACTTC
v_gene: TRBV4-1; j_gene: TRBJ1-1; d_gene: -; abundance: -; CDR3aa: CASSQGATWGAFF; CDR3nt: TGCGCCAGCAGCCAAGGGGCAACATGGGGAGCTTTCTTT
v_gene: TRBV6-2/TRBV6-3; j_gene: TRBJ2-7; d_gene: -; abundance: -; CDR3aa: CASSYSIVWDTSYEQYF; CDR3nt: TGTGCCAGCAGTTACTCGATTGTTTGGGACACCTCCTACGAGCAGTACTTC
v_gene: TRBV6-1; j_gene: TRBJ2-2; d_gene: -; abundance: -; CDR3aa: CASSDSGSCFF; CDR3nt: -
v_gene: TRBV20-1; j_gene: TRBJ2-2; d_gene: -; abundance: -; CDR3aa: CSARSRDAGELFF; CDR3nt: TGCAGTGCTAGGTCAAGGGACGCCGGGGAGCTGTTTTTT
v_gene: TRBV19; j_gene: TRBJ2-1; d_gene: -; abundance: -; CDR3aa: CASTGGLDEQFF; CDR3nt: TGTGCCAGTACTGGGGGGTTAGATGAGCAGTTCTTC
v_gene: TRBV6-2/TRBV6-3; j_gene: TRBJ2-1; d_gene: -; abundance: -; CDR3aa: CASRKPKGDNEQFF; CDR3nt: TGTGCCAGCAGAAAACCAAAAGGGGACAATGAGCAGTTCTTC
v_gene: TRBV12-3/TRBV12-4; j_gene: TRBJ2-7; d_gene: -; abundance: few; CDR3aa: CASSSPGGIEQYF; CDR3nt: TGTGCCAGCAGTTCGCCAGGAGGCATCGAGCAGTACTTC
v_gene: TRBV20-1; j_gene: TRBJ2-7; d_gene: TRBD1; abundance: few; CDR3aa: CSAGANDRGSYEQYF; CDR3nt: TGCAGTGCGGGAGCGAATGACAGGGGGTCCTACGAGCAGTACTTC
v_gene: TRBV10-3; j_gene: TRBJ1-6; d_gene: -; abundance: few; CDR3aa: CAISGQTNSPLHF; CDR3nt: TGTGCCATCAGTGGGCAGACCAATTCACCCCTCCACTTT
v_gene: TRBV11-2; j_gene: TRBJ1-5; d_gene: -; abundance: few; CDR3aa: CASSLGPRGGPQHF; CDR3nt: TGTGCCAGCAGCTTAGGGCCAAGGGGAGGGCCCCAGCATTTT
v_gene: TRBV28; j_gene: TRBJ2-3; d_gene: TRBD2; abundance: -; CDR3aa: CASRRTSGGIADTQYF; CDR3nt: TGTGCCAGCAGGAGGACTAGCGGGGGGATCGCAGATACGCAGTATTTT
v_gene: TRBV20-1; j_gene: TRBJ2-2; d_gene: TRBD2; abundance: -; CDR3aa: CSAMVAGNTGQLFF; CDR3nt: TGCAGTGCTATGGTAGCGGGCAACACCGGGCAGCTGTTTTTT
v_gene: TRBV5-1; j_gene: TRBJ2-7; d_gene: TRBD2; abundance: few; CDR3aa: CASSSGGRAYEQYF; CDR3nt: TGCGCCAGCAGCTCTGGCGGGAGGGCCTACGAGCAGTACTTC
v_gene: TRBV5-1; j_gene: TRBJ1-4; d_gene: TRBD1; abundance: -; CDR3aa: CASSTDRDSEKLFF; CDR3nt: TGCGCCAGCAGCACGGACAGGGACTCTGAAAAACTGTTTTTT
v_gene: TRBV10-3; j_gene: TRBJ2-1; d_gene: TRBD1; abundance: few; CDR3aa: CAINDRGADEQFF; CDR3nt: TGTGCCATCAATGACAGGGGGGCGGATGAGCAGTTCTTC
v_gene: TRBV28; j_gene: TRBJ2-5; d_gene: -; abundance: -; CDR3aa: CASSETDRTQYF; CDR3nt: TGTGCCAGCAGCGAAACGGACAGGACCCAGTACTTC
v_gene: TRBV14; j_gene: TRBJ1-1; d_gene: -; abundance: many; CDR3aa: CASSQGRRDTEAFF; CDR3nt: TGTGCCAGCAGCCAAGGGCGGAGGGACACTGAAGCTTTCTTT
v_gene: TRBV5-1; j_gene: TRBJ1-1; d_gene: TRBD1; abundance: -; CDR3aa: CASSFSLPGGEAFF; CDR3nt: TGCGCCAGCAGCTTCTCCCTCCCAGGGGGTGAAGCTTTCTTT
v_gene: TRBV5-8; j_gene: TRBJ2-2; d_gene: TRBD2; abundance: few; CDR3aa: CASSAGTSGVLSGELFF; CDR3nt: TGTGCCAGCAGCGCCGGGACTAGCGGGGTCCTTTCCGGGGAGCTGTTTTTT
v_gene: TRBV20-1; j_gene: TRBJ2-5; d_gene: TRBD2; abundance: few; CDR3aa: CSVGGVQETQYF; CDR3nt: TGCAGTGTGGGGGGGGTACAAGAGACCCAGTACTTC
v_gene: TRBV20-1; j_gene: TRBJ2-3; d_gene: TRBD2; abundance: few; CDR3aa: CSAPGLAGIPDTQYF; CDR3nt: TGCAGTGCACCGGGACTAGCGGGAATCCCAGATACGCAGTATTTT
v_gene: TRBV5-5; j_gene: TRBJ2-1; d_gene: TRBD2; abundance: few; CDR3aa: CASSLEAGGPYNEQFF; CDR3nt: TGTGCCAGCAGCTTGGAGGCGGGGGGGCCATACAATGAGCAGTTCTTC
v_gene: TRBV7-9; j_gene: TRBJ2-1; d_gene: TRBD2; abundance: -; CDR3aa: CASSATGLAPSYNEQFF; CDR3nt: TGTGCCAGCAGCGCGACGGGACTAGCGCCCTCCTACAATGAGCAGTTCTTC
v_gene: TRBV29-1; j_gene: TRBJ2-1; d_gene: TRBD2; abundance: few; CDR3aa: CSASGTSGSVYNEQFF; CDR3nt: TGCAGCGCCTCGGGGACTAGCGGGAGTGTCTACAATGAGCAGTTCTTC
v_gene: TRBV10-3; j_gene: TRBJ2-7; d_gene: -; abundance: -; CDR3aa: CAISPSGEDQPRGQYF; CDR3nt: TGTGCCATCAGCCCCTCGGGGGAAGACCAACCCCGGGGGCAGTACTTC
v_gene: TRBV6-1; j_gene: TRBJ2-1; d_gene: TRBD2; abundance: -; CDR3aa: CASSDPGLAGPREQFF; CDR3nt: TGTGCCAGCAGTGACCCCGGACTAGCGGGGCCCAGAGAGCAGTTCTTC